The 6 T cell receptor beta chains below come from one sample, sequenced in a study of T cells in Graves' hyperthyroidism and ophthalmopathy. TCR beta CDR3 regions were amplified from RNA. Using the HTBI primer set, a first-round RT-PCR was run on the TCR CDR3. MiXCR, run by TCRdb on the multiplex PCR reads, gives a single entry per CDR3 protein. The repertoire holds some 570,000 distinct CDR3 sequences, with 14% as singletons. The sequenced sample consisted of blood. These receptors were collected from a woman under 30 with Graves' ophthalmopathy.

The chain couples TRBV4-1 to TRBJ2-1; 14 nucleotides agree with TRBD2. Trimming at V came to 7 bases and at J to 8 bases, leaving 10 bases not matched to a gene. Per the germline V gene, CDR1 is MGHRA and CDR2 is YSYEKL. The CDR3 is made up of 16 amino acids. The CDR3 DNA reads TGCGCCAGCACACGGGGGACTAGCGGGAGCATGTATGAGCAGTTCTTC. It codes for CASTRGTSGSMYEQFF.

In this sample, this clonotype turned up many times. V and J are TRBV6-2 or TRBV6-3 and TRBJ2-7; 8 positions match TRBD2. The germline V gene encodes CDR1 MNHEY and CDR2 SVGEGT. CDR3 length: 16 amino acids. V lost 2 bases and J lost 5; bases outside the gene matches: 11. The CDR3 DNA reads TGTGCCAGCAGTTACGGACTAGCCACCGGGGGGCACGAGCAGTACTTC. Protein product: CASSYGLATGGHEQYF.

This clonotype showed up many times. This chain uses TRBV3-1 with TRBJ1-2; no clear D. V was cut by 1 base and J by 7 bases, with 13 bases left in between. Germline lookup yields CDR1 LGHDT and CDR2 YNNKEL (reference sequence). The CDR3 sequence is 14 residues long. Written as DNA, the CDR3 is TGTGCCAGCAGCCAAGCCTCTGGGAGAGGTGGCTACACCTTC. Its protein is CASSQASGRGGYTF. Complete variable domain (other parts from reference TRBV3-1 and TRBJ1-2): DTAVSQTPKYLVTQMGNDKSIKCEQNLGHDTMYWYKQDSKKFLKIMFSYNNKELIINETVPNRFSPKSPDKAHLNLHINSLELGDSAVYFCASSQASGRGGYTFGSGTRLTVV.

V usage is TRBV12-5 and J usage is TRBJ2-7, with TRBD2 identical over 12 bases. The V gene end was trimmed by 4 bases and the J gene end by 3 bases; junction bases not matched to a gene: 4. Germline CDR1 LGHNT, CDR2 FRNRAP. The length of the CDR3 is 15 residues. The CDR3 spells CASGSSGRGYYEQYF. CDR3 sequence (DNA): TGTGCTAGTGGTTCTAGCGGGAGGGGGTACTACGAGCAGTACTTC. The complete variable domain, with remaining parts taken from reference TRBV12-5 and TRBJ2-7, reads DARVTQTPRHKVTEMGQEVTMRCQPILGHNTVFWYRQTMMQGLELLAYFRNRAPLDDSGMPKDRFSAEMPDATLATLKIQPSEPRDSAVYFCASGSSGRGYYEQYFGPGTRLTVT.

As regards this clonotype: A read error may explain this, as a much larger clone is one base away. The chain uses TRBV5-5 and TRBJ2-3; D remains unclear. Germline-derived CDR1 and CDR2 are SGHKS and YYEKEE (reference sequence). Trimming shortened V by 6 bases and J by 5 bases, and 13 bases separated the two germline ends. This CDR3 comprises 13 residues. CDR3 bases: TGTGCCAGCACCTATTCCTACCAAGATACGCAGTATTTT. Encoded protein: CASTYSYQDTQYF.

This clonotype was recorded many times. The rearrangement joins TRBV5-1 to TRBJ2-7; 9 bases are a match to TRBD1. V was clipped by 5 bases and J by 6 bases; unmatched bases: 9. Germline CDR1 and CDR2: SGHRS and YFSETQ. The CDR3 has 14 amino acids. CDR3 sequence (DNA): TGCGCCAGCAGGCCTCTCGGACAGGGGCGCGAGCAGTACTTC. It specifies CASRPLGQGREQYF.